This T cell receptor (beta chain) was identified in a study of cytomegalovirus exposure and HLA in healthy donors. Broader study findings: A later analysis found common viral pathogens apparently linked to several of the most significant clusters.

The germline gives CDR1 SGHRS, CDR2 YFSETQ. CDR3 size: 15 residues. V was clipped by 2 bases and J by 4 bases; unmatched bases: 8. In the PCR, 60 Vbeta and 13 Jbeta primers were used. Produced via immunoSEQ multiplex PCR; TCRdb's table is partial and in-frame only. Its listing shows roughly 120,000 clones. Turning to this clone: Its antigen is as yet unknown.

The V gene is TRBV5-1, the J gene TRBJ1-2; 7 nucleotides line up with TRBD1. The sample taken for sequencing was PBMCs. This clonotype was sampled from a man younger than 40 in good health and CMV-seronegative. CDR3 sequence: CASSLGDSLFYGYTF. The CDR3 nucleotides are TGCGCCAGCAGCTTAGGGGACAGCCTTTTCTATGGCTACACCTTC.